This T cell receptor beta chain emerged from a study of cytomegalovirus exposure and HLA in healthy donors. Study summary: Previous work identified roughly 110 million unique TCR beta sequences from about 200 million T cells.

Primers: 60 Vbeta forward and 13 Jbeta reverse. Measured with immunoSEQ multiplex PCR; TCRdb has only the in-frame clones, and not every one. The table includes 80,000 or so clones, 9.5% to 13% detected once. In this sample, this clone turned up a few times. The antigen remains unidentified. Within the sample, other DNA sequences also encode this same CDR3. CDR3 size: 13 residues. V gave up 0 bases and J gave up 7 bases, with 4 bases separating them. Germline V gene lookup returns CDR1 MNHEY and CDR2 SVGAGI. Overall study results and limits: What a later analysis showed was that several of the most significant clusters appeared linked to common viral pathogens. A later look showed TCR association rates differing by HLA locus, highest for DRB1 and lowest for HLA-C. It is likely that the observed cluster of highly shared sequence variants was a sequencing artifact.

The specimen sequenced was PBMCs. The TCR was taken from a man aged 55 to 70 in good health and CMV-seropositive. The chain recombines TRBV6-5 with TRBJ1-6; no reliable D call. This CDR3 reads CASSYSSNSPLHF. The CDR3 DNA is TGTGCCAGCAGTTACTCGTCGAATTCACCCCTCCACTTT.